The 30 T cell receptor beta chains listed next were all sequenced from one sample in a study of blood T cells in healthy people across ages. A second PCR of 7 to 11 cycles used a sample-barcoded 5' primer and a J-beta primer mix. TCRdb redid the calling of the 5' RACE reads with MiXCR, one entry per CDR3 protein. Seen here are over 700,000 distinct CDR3 sequences, about 53% observed once, and the top ten hold approximately 40%. Material: blood. The receptors stem from a man older than 75 in good health.

This clonotype appeared a single time. Compared with germline, one end of the junction differs, possibly owing to a read error. This sequence joins TRBV5-1 and TRBJ2-3, with TRBD1 matching 7 bases. The CDR3 has 13 amino acids. The V gene's germline CDR1 is SGHRS and CDR2 YFSETQ. The CDR3 region is CAGSATGDGYAYF. DNA of the CDR3: TGCGCCGGCAGCGCTACAGGGGACGGATACGCGTATTTT.

The chain carries TRBV15 and TRBJ2-1, with D perhaps TRBD2 (6 bases). Germline V gene lookup returns CDR1 LNHNV and CDR2 YYDKDF (reference sequence). This CDR3 spans 16 amino acids. The V end lost 3 bases, the J end lost 0 bases, and 12 bases lay between the germline ends. The CDR3 sequence is CATSSPARGSYNEQFF. CDR3 nucleotides: TGTGCCACCAGCAGCCCCGCGCGGGGCTCCTACAATGAGCAGTTCTTC.

This chain links TRBV28 with TRBJ2-7, with 9 bases identical to TRBD1. V lost 6 bases to trimming and J lost 4 bases; unmatched junction nucleotides: 10. The CDR3 is 15 residues long. The germline V gene has CDR1 MDHEN and CDR2 SYDVKM. CDR3 nucleotides: TGTGCCAGCAGCACCGCCGGGACAGGGACTTACGAGCAGTACTTC. Its protein product is CASSTAGTGTYEQYF.

To note about this clonotype: A read error may account for a junction end that differs from germline. The chain carries TRBV27 and TRBJ2-7; possibly TRBD2 for D (5 bases). Germline lookup yields CDR1 MNHEY and CDR2 SMNVEV (reference sequence). The CDR3 is 14 residues long. Here the CDR3 DNA reads TGTGCCAGCAGTTTCTCGGGGAGCACCTACGGGCAGTACTTC. Amino acids: CASSFSGSTYGQYF.

This clonotype showed up just a few times. The chain couples TRBV27 to TRBJ2-5; D may match TRBD1 or TRBD2 (5 bases each). V was pared by 2 bases and J by 4 bases, with 14 bases between. The germline gives CDR1 MNHEY, CDR2 SMNVEV (reference sequence). The CDR3 consists of 15 residues. CDR3 sequence reads: CASSLTGRDGETQYF. The CDR3 DNA sequence: TGTGCCAGCAGTTTAACCGGCCGGGACGGAGAGACCCAGTACTTC.

The chain combines TRBV20-1 with TRBJ2-4; D gene uncertain. Germline loops: CDR1 DFQATT, CDR2 SNEGSKA (reference sequence). The length of the CDR3 is 15 residues. The V end was cut by 6 bases, the J end by 3 bases, with 18 bases between. The CDR3 reads CSASLLEPRKNIQYF. In DNA form, the CDR3 reads TGCAGTGCAAGTCTGTTGGAACCACGCAAAAACATTCAGTACTTC.

This clonotype was counted a few times. The chain carries TRBV7-2 and TRBJ2-7, with a possible D match to TRBD2 (6 bases). In germline, CDR1 is SGHTA, CDR2 FQGNSA. This CDR3 has 14 residues. Trimming removed 7 bases at V and 2 bases at J, with 15 bases between. CDR3 DNA sequence: TGTGCCAGCACCTCGGGGGACTTCGCCTACGAGCAGTACTTC. Translated: CASTSGDFAYEQYF.

This chain links TRBV3-1 with TRBJ2-5; TRBD1 matches at 9 bases. The J call may be wrong; the DNA end is better matched by TRBJ2-7. Germline V gene data show CDR1 as LGHDT and CDR2 as YNNKEL (reference sequence). The length of the CDR3 is 16 residues. CDR3: CASSPLAGTGKYEQYF. CDR3 sequence (DNA): TGTGCCAGCAGCCCCCTTGCTGGGACAGGGAAGTACGAGCAGTACTTC.

This clonotype was picked up a small number of times. This sequence joins TRBV7-2 and TRBJ2-3; D is ambiguous. Between the trimmed V and J ends, which lost 5 bases and 2 bases, there was a span of 11 bases. The germline gives CDR1 SGHTA, CDR2 FQGNSA. This CDR3 has 14 residues. The CDR3 nucleotides are TGTGCCAGCAGCGACCTGGGCCCCACAGATACGCAGTATTTT. It encodes CASSDLGPTDTQYF.

In this sample, this clonotype turned up a few times. J is TRBJ2-5 and V is TRBV20-1; possible D gene TRBD2, 6 bases. The ends were cut back, 5 bases at V and 4 bases at J, with 11 bases in the middle. The CDR3 runs to 12 residues. Per germline, CDR1 DFQATT and CDR2 SNEGSKA (reference sequence). The CDR3: CSAPGTGETQYF. The CDR3 nucleotides are TGCAGTGCTCCCGGGACTGGAGAGACCCAGTACTTC.

J is TRBJ2-1 and V is TRBV20-1, with TRBD2 matching 10 bases. This CDR3 comprises 17 residues. CDR1 is DFQATT and CDR2 is SNEGSKA in the germline V gene (reference sequence). V lost 1 base and J lost 4; bases outside the gene matches: 10. CDR3: CSARALVAGGPYNEQFF. The CDR3 DNA reads as TGCAGTGCTAGAGCGTTAGTAGCGGGAGGCCCATACAATGAGCAGTTCTTC.

V usage is TRBV7-2 and J usage is TRBJ1-4, with D unclear. The V and J ends lost 5 bases and 8 bases respectively, with 12 bases between them. Germline CDR1 and CDR2: SGHTA and FQGNSA. The CDR3 contains 13 residues. The CDR3, as DNA: TGTGCCAGCAGCCCCCAGTCCTTGGAAAAACTGTTTTTT. Translating it yields CASSPQSLEKLFF.

This clonotype occurred once. The genes are TRBV20-1 and TRBJ2-1; 7 nucleotides match TRBD2. The DNA end favors TRBJ2-7, so the J call may be wrong. This CDR3 is built from 15 residues. Germline V gene sequence: CDR1 DFQATT, CDR2 SNEGSKA (reference sequence). The CDR3 DNA sequence: TGCAGTGCTAGAGATAGTGGGAGGGCCTGGAATGAGCAGTACTTC. This gives the protein CSARDSGRAWNEQYF.

The chain is built from TRBV9 and TRBJ2-3; D uncertain. Per the germline V gene, CDR1 is SGDLS and CDR2 is YYNGEE. Trimming took off 1 base at V and 4 bases at J, with 10 bases between the two ends. This CDR3 comprises 14 residues. The CDR3 DNA reads TGTGCCAGCAGCGTATCCCTGGGTTCAGATACGCAGTATTTT. This translates into CASSVSLGSDTQYF. The full variable domain, completed using reference TRBV9 and TRBJ2-3, is DSGVTQTPKHLITATGQRVTLRCSPRSGDLSVYWYQQSLDQGLQFLIQYYNGEERAKGNILERFSAQQFPDLHSELNLSSLELGDSALYFCASSVSLGSDTQYFGPGTRLTVL.

The chain has TRBV24-1 and TRBJ1-1, with TRBD1 as a possible D gene (6 bases). Germline CDR1 and CDR2: KGHDR and SFDVKD. CDR3 length: 14 amino acids. Trimming pared 8 bases from V and 1 base from J, leaving 13 bases between. Here the CDR3 reads CATTGDLGNTEAFF. CDR3 DNA sequence: TGTGCCACCACAGGGGATTTGGGGAACACTGAAGCTTTCTTT.

As for this clonotype: One end of the junction varies from germline; a read error may be responsible. The chain uses TRBV29-1 and TRBJ2-2; TRBD1 matches at 8 bases. The CDR3 extends over 14 amino acids. Looked up from germline, CDR1 is SQVTM and CDR2 is ANQGSEA. CDR3 protein: CSVDGQGSTGELLF. The CDR3 DNA reads as TGCAGCGTGGACGGACAGGGTAGCACCGGGGAGCTGTTGTTT.

This chain joins TRBV29-1 and TRBJ2-1, with D unresolved. V shed 1 base and J shed 0 bases, with 10 bases lying between them. Germline-derived CDR1 and CDR2 are SQVTM and ANQGSEA. This CDR3 has 15 amino acids. The CDR3 reads CSVEGVLSSYNEQFF. The DNA for the CDR3 is TGCAGCGTTGAAGGGGTCTTAAGCTCCTACAATGAGCAGTTCTTC.

The chain employs TRBV11-2 and TRBJ2-1; 12 bases match TRBD1. The CDR3 contains 15 residues. Germline CDR1 reads SGHAT; CDR2 reads FQNNGV. The V and J ends lost 5 bases and 10 bases, in that order; junction bases with no gene match: 9. Here the CDR3 reads CASSPGQGAVREQFF. Written as DNA, the CDR3 is TGTGCCAGCAGCCCGGGACAGGGGGCGGTCAGGGAGCAGTTCTTC. Full variable domain (rest looked up from reference TRBV11-2 and TRBJ2-1): EAGVAQSPRYKIIEKRQSVAFWCNPISGHATLYWYQQILGQGPKLLIQFQNNGVVDDSQLPKDRFSAERLKGVDSTLKIQPAKLEDSAVYLCASSPGQGAVREQFFGPGTRLTVL.

Ten or more counts support this clonotype. The junction differs from germline at one of its ends, possibly a read error. The chain combines TRBV5-1 with TRBJ2-7; tentatively, D is TRBD2 (5 bases). The germline V gene has CDR1 SGHRS and CDR2 YFSETQ. The length of the CDR3 is 13 residues. The CDR3 DNA is TGTGCCAGCAGCTTAGAGGGTGGCTACGAGCAGTACTTC. Protein product: CASSLEGGYEQYF.

This chain connects TRBV24-1 to TRBJ2-5; TRBD1 is a possible D gene (6 bases). The germline V and J ends were trimmed by 4 bases and 11 bases, with 22 bases remaining between them. The CDR3 consists of 15 residues. Germline CDR1 reads KGHDR; CDR2 reads SFDVKD. Here the CDR3 DNA reads TGTGCCACCAGTGACCACAGGGTTAGGAACAATGAGCAGTACTTC. It codes for CATSDHRVRNNEQYF.

This rearrangement joins TRBV11-2 to TRBJ1-2; 10 bases are shared with TRBD1. Germline trimming cut 5 bases from V and 3 bases from J; bases unmatched to any gene: 9. The CDR3 spans 16 residues. CDR1 is SGHAT, CDR2 FQNNGV, per germline. The CDR3 nucleotides are TGTGCCAGCAGCCGCCGGTCCGGGACAGGGGACTATGGCTACACCTTC. Residues: CASSRRSGTGDYGYTF.

The rearrangement joins TRBV4-1 to TRBJ2-7, with 9 bases fitting TRBD2. V gave up 0 bases and J gave up 3 bases; unmatched junction bases: 6. Germline CDR1 and CDR2: MGHRA and YSYEKL. This CDR3 has 16 residues. As DNA, the CDR3 is TGCGCCAGCAGCCAAGATCGCGGGAGGGGGCTCTACGAGCAGTACTTC. It translates to CASSQDRGRGLYEQYF.

The chain combines TRBV3-1 with TRBJ2-3; D is ambiguous. The V gene lost 0 bases and the J gene lost 14 bases, with 24 bases spanning the gap. CDR1 is LGHDT and CDR2 is YNNKEL in the germline V gene (reference sequence). This CDR3 is built from 16 residues. CDR3 sequence (DNA): TGTGCCAGCAGCCAAGAGGCTCGGAGCTCTCACAGATACGCGTATTTT. Its translation: CASSQEARSSHRYAYF.

This clonotype occurred a few times. The chain recombines TRBV5-5 with TRBJ1-1, with 7 bases identical to TRBD1. Trimming took 4 bases from V and 5 from J; bases not matched to a gene: 8. The CDR3 loop spans 14 amino acids. Per germline, CDR1 SGHKS and CDR2 YYEKEE (reference sequence). As DNA, the CDR3 is TGTGCCAGCAGCGCGGAGCAGGGGGGTACTGAAGCTTTCTTT. Translating it yields CASSAEQGGTEAFF.

The chain is built from TRBV15 and TRBJ1-5; D ambiguous. CDR3 length: 16 amino acids. V lost 5 bases, J lost 3 bases, and 17 bases lay in between. CDR1 and CDR2 from the germline V gene are LNHNV and YYDKDF (reference sequence). Here the CDR3 DNA reads TGTGCCACCAGCGGAAGTCTGGCAGGTCCCAATCAGCCCCAGCATTTT. It codes for CATSGSLAGPNQPQHF.

This clonotype was picked up a small number of times. The J gene is TRBJ2-5, the V gene TRBV4-2; D perhaps matches TRBD2 (6 bases). The assigned J gene may be wrong: the sequence end matches TRBJ2-7 better. The CDR3 spans 17 residues. Germline V gives CDR1 LGHNA, CDR2 YNFKEQ. The CDR3 nucleotides are TGTGCCAGCAGCCAAGTCCTAGCGCGCACCCCTCGAAACGAGCAGTACTTC. Translated: CASSQVLARTPRNEQYF.

V gene TRBV28 combines with J gene TRBJ2-1; no definite D call. V shed 0 bases and J shed 10 bases, with 7 bases lying between them. The CDR3 has 12 amino acids. The V gene's germline CDR1 is MDHEN and CDR2 SYDVKM. CDR3 sequence (DNA): TGTGCCAGCAGTTTATGGGCTCGGGAGCAGTTCTTC. Residues: CASSLWAREQFF.

The J gene is TRBJ2-5, the V gene TRBV15, with 9 nucleotides matching TRBD1. The J call may be faulty, since TRBJ2-7 better matches the DNA end. The CDR3 length is 15 residues. Germline V gives CDR1 LNHNV, CDR2 YYDKDF (reference sequence). For the CDR3, the DNA is TGTGCCACCAGCAGATCCCGGACAGGGGTGGTCGAGCAGTACTTC. This gives the protein CATSRSRTGVVEQYF.

The chain is built from TRBV14 and TRBJ2-5; D might be TRBD1 (5 bases). The last part of the DNA fits TRBJ2-7 better; the J call may be wrong. In germline, CDR1 is SGHDN, CDR2 FVKESK. The CDR3 length is 15 residues. The CDR3 DNA sequence: TGTGCCAGCAGCCAAGGATTAGGGGTGGAAGCCGAGCAGTACTTC. This encodes CASSQGLGVEAEQYF.

This clonotype has only a few counts. One end of the junction does not line up with germline, which may come from a read error. The V and J genes are TRBV5-1 and TRBJ2-7; D possibly matches TRBD1 or TRBD2 (5 bases each). This CDR3 is built from 13 residues. The germline V gene has CDR1 SGHRS and CDR2 YFSETQ. The CDR3 nucleotides are TGTGCCAGCAGCCTGAGGGGAGATTACGAGCAGTACTTC. Protein: CASSLRGDYEQYF.